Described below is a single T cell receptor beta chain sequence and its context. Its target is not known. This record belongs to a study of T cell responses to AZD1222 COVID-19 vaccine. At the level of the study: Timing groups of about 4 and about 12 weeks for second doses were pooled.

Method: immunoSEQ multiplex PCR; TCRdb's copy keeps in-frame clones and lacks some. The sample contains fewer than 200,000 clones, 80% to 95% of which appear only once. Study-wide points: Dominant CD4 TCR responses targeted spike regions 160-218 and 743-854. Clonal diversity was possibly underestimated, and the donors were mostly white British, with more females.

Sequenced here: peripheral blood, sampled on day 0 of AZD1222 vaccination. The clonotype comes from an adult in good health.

CDR3 nucleotides: TGTGCCAGCAGTGAAGGACAGGGAAATCAGCCCCAGCATTTT. Encoded protein: CASSEGQGNQPQHF. The rearrangement links TRBV2 to TRBJ1-5, with 7 bases identical to TRBD1. V lost 1 base, J lost 4 bases, and 1 base stayed unmatched. CDR1 is SNHLY, CDR2 FYNNEI, per germline. The CDR3 is made up of 14 amino acids.